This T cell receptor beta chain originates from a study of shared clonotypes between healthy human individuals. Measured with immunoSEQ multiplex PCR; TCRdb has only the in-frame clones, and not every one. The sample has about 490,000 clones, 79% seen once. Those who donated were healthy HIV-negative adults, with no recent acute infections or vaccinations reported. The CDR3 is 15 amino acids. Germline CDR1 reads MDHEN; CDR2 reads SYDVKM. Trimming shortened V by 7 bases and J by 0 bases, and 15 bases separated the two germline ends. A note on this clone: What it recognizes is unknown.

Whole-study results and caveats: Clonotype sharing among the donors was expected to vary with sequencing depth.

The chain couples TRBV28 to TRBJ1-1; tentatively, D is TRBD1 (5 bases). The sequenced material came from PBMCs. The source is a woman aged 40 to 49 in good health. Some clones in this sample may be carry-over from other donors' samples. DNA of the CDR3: TGTGCCAGCACTGTCCCCGGGACGGTGAACACTGAAGCTTTCTTT. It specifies CASTVPGTVNTEAFF.